Shown below are 6 T cell receptor beta chains from a single sample sequenced in a study of blood T cell repertoires in COVID-19. Data came from immunoSEQ multiplex PCR; TCRdb stores just in-frame clones and leaves some out. The sample contains roughly 450,000 clones, 90% of which appear only once. The sample taken for sequencing was PBMCs or T cells enriched from blood (not recorded which). These receptors were taken from a man aged 18-30 years who had recovered from COVID-19.

This clone was seen only a few times. J is TRBJ1-4 and V is TRBV19, with 10 nucleotides matching TRBD1. Trimming removed 7 bases from V and 6 bases from J; junction bases left unmatched: 5. CDR1 LNHDA and CDR2 SQIVND come from the germline V gene (reference sequence). This CDR3 has 14 residues. CDR3 coding DNA: TGTGCCAGTATAAGACAGGGGGCGGATGAAAAACTGTTTTTT. This codes for CASIRQGADEKLFF.

This clone was counted a single time. DNA of the CDR3: TGTGCCAGCAGTGTTACGGCGGGCCTGGGTGTGAATGAGCAGTTCTTC. Its translation is CASSVTAGLGVNEQFF. This chain joins TRBV2 and TRBJ2-1; D perhaps matches TRBD2 (5 bases). The CDR3 contains 16 residues. Per germline, CDR1 SNHLY and CDR2 FYNNEI. Trimming took 4 bases from V and 7 from J, leaving 20 bases between them.

The V and J genes are TRBV30 and TRBJ2-2; possibly TRBD2 for D (5 bases). In germline, CDR1 is GTSNPN, CDR2 SVGIG (reference sequence). V lost 3 bases and J 11 bases, leaving 19 bases between the germline ends. The CDR3 totals 14 residues. The CDR3 DNA reads as TGTGCCTGGAGCGCTCCACGGTCCCGGGGAGAGCTGTTTTTT. Its translation: CAWSAPRSRGELFF.

In its sample, this clone was seen once. The chain couples TRBV15 to TRBJ1-2; D is uncertain. Germline V gene lookup returns CDR1 LNHNV and CDR2 YYDKDF (reference sequence). The CDR3 covers 13 residues. V was shortened by 8 bases and J by 4 bases, with 14 bases between the two germline ends. The CDR3 DNA follows: TGTGCCACCGGGCGAGGGATCCTCTATGGCTACACCTTC. As protein: CATGRGILYGYTF.

V gene TRBV5-1 combines with J gene TRBJ1-1; TRBD1 agrees at 8 bases. With V trimmed by 4 bases and J by 9 bases, 8 bases remained unmatched. Germline CDR1 reads SGHRS; CDR2 reads YFSETQ. This CDR3 comprises 13 residues. CDR3 sequence reads: CASSLMTGEKAFF. The CDR3 bases are TGCGCCAGCAGCCTTATGACAGGGGAGAAAGCTTTCTTT.

This sequence joins TRBV12-3 or TRBV12-4 and TRBJ1-6; D ambiguous. Trimming took 7 bases from V and 7 from J, leaving 8 bases between them. The CDR3 consists of 12 residues. The CDR3 DNA is TGTGCCAGCACCCGTTTCAATTCACCCCTCCACTTT. Amino acid sequence: CASTRFNSPLHF.